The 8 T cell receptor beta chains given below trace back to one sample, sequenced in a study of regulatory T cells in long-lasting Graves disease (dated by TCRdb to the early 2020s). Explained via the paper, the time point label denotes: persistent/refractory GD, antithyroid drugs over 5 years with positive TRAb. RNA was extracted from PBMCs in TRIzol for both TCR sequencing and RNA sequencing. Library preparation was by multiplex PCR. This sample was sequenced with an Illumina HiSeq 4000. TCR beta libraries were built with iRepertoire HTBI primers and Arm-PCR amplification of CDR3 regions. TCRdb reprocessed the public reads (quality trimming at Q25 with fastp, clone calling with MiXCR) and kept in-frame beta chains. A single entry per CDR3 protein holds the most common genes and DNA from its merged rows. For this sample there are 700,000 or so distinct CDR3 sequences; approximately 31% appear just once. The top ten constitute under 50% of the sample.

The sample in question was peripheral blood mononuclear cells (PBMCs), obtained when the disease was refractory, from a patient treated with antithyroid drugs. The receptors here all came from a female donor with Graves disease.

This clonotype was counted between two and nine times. CDR3 sequence reads: CSVTRGLNYGYTF. Written as DNA, the CDR3 is TGCAGCGTTACCAGGGGGCTTAACTATGGCTACACCTTC. The chain recombines TRBV29-1 with TRBJ1-2, with 8 bases that match TRBD1. Trimming removed 5 bases from V and 1 base from J; junction bases left unmatched: 3. Looked up from germline, CDR1 is SQVTM and CDR2 is ANQGSEA. The CDR3 is 13 residues long.

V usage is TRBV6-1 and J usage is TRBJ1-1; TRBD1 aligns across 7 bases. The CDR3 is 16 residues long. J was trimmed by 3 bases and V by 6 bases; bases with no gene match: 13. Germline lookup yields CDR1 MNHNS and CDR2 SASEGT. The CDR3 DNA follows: TGTGCCAGCAGGGGGGTAAGACAGGGCAGGGACACTGAAGCTTTCTTT. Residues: CASRGVRQGRDTEAFF.

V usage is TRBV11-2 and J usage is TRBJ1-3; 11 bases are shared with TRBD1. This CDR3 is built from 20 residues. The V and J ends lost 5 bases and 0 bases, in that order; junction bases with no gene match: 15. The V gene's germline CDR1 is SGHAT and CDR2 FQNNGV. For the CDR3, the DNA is TGTGCCAGCAGCCAAGGACAGGGGGCAGCTCTTTTCCACTCTGGAAACACCATATATTTT. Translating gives CASSQGQGAALFHSGNTIYF. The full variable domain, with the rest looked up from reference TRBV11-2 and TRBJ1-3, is EAGVAQSPRYKIIEKRQSVAFWCNPISGHATLYWYQQILGQGPKLLIQFQNNGVVDDSQLPKDRFSAERLKGVDSTLKIQPAKLEDSAVYLCASSQGQGAALFHSGNTIYFGEGSWLTVV.

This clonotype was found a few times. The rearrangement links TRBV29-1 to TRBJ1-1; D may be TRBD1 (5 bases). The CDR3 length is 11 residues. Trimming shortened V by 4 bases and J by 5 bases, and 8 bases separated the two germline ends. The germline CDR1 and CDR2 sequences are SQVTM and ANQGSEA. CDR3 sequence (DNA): TGCAGCGTTGGGGGGACGACTGAAGCTTTCTTT. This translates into CSVGGTTEAFF.

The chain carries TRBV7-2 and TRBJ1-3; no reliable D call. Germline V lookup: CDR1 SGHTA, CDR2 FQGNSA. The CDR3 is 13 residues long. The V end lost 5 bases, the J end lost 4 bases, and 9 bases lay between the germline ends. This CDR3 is CASSGHGGNTIYF. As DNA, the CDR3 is TGTGCCAGCAGCGGCCACGGAGGAAACACCATATATTTT.

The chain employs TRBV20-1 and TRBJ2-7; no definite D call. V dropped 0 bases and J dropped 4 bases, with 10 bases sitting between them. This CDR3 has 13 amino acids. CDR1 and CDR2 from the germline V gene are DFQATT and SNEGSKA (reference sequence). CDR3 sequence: CSAREGWRYEQYF. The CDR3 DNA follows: TGCAGTGCTAGAGAGGGGTGGCGTTACGAGCAGTACTTC.

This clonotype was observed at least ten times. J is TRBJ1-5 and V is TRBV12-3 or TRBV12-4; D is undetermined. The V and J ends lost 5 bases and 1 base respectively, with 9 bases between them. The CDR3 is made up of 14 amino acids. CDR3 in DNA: TGTGCCAGCAGTACTCAGGACAGCAATCAGCCCCAGCATTTT. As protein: CASSTQDSNQPQHF.

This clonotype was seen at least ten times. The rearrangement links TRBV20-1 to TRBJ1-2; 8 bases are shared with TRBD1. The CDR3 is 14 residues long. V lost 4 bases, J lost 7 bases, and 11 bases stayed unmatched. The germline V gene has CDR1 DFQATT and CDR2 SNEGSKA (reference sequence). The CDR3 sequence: CSATSGQGDGGYTF. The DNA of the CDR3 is TGCAGTGCTACGTCTGGACAGGGCGACGGTGGCTACACCTTC.